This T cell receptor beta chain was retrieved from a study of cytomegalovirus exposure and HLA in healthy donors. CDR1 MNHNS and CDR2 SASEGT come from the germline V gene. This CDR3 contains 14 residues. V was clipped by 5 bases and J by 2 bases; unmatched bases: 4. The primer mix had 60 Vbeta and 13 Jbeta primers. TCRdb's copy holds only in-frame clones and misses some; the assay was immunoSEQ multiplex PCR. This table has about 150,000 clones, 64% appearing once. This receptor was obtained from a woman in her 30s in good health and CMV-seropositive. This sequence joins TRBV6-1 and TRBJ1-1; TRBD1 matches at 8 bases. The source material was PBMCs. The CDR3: CASSWTGRNTEAFF. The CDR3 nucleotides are TGTGCCAGCAGTTGGACAGGGCGAAACACTGAAGCTTTCTTT.